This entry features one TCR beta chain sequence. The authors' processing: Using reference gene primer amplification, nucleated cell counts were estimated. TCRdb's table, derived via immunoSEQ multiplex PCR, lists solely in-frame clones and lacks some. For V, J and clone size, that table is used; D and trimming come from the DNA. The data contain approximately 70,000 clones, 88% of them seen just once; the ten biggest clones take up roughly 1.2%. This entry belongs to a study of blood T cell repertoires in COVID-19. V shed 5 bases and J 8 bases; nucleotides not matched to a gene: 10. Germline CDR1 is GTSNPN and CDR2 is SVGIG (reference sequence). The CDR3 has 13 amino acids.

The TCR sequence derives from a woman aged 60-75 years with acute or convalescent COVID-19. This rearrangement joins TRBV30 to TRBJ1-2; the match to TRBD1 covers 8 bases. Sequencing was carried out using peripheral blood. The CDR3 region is CAWYRDRPRGYTF. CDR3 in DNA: TGTGCCTGGTACCGGGACAGGCCTAGAGGCTACACCTTC. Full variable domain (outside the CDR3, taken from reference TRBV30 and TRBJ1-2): SQTIHQWPATLVQPVGSPLSLECTVEGTSNPNLYWYRQAAGRGLQLLFYSVGIGQISSEVPQNLSASRPQDRQFILSSKKLLLSDSGFYLCAWYRDRPRGYTFGSGTRLTVV.